This T cell receptor beta chain was found in a study of regulatory T cells in long-lasting Graves disease (dated by TCRdb to the early 2020s). About the study as a whole: Newly diagnosed Graves' disease patients had taken antithyroid drugs for less than 3 months. Patients with persistent Graves' disease were compared with patients with newly diagnosed Graves' disease using TCR sequencing and RNA sequencing of peripheral blood. The study was registered as a clinical trial and conducted in China. A total of 35 or so samples underwent TCR sequencing: about 13 from persistent and approximately 20 from newly diagnosed Graves' disease patients. Points the paper makes about the study in general: Persistent Graves' disease patients showed lower TCR Shannon entropy and fewer highly expanded clones than newly diagnosed patients, suggesting clonal expansion. Preferential use of TRBV28, TRBJ1-2 and TRBJ2-5 was observed in persistent disease, whereas TRBV20-1 and TRBJ2-1 were favored in newly diagnosed disease. The authors acknowledged the small sample size as a limitation that may reduce accuracy. A larger number of public clonotypes was shared among persistent patients (over 2,500) than among newly diagnosed patients (about 990). Sequencing and analysis were limited to the TCR beta chain. Because the primary lesion, thyroid tissue, could not be accessed, the study looked at peripheral blood alone.

Libraries were prepared through multiplex PCR. For sequencing, an Illumina HiSeq 4000 was employed. TCR beta libraries were built with iRepertoire HTBI primers and Arm-PCR amplification of CDR3 regions. Before sequencing, the PCR products underwent gel purification. On the authors' methods: Gene usage analysis of CDR3 amino acid clonotypes used the 60 to 80 TRBV and more than 13 TRBJ segments found across samples. COPE and FqMerger were used to merge the filtered high-quality paired reads into contigs. BLAST was used to align contigs to the IMGT TRBV, TRBD and TRBJ reference genes, and CDR3 was defined following IMGT. Clonotypes above 0.1% frequency were classified as highly expanded clones. Shannon entropy was used to measure repertoire diversity, and the Gini coefficient was used to measure V-J evenness. A clonotype was considered public if more than one individual shared it. Using fastp at Q25 and MiXCR, TCRdb reprocessed the public reads and kept productive beta chains. Rows with a matching CDR3 protein are joined into one entry that keeps the most common DNA and genes. For this entry, the V and J calls and clone size follow TCRdb and not the study's own pipeline. In all, the sample holds approximately 400,000 distinct CDR3 sequences, and 12% of those were seen once. The ten largest clones capture approximately 20% of the sample.

Taken with the paper, the label for time point translates to: newly diagnosed GD, antithyroid drugs for less than 3 months. RNA was extracted from PBMCs in TRIzol for both TCR sequencing and RNA sequencing. The diagnosis of Graves' disease was made according to American Thyroid Association guidelines. The patients came from an endocrinology department in Xi'an, China. From each patient, approximately 10 milliliters of peripheral blood was collected into an EDTA anticoagulant tube. Ficoll Paque Plus density gradient separation was used to isolate PBMCs, and no further T cell sorting was performed. An Agilent 2100 Bioanalyzer and agarose gel were used to assess RNA quality, and a NanoDrop 2000 was used to measure RNA concentration. The CDR3 contains 17 residues, cysteine and phenylalanine counted. The sequence is cut down to CDR3 DNA, 51 bases in frame from base 1. The germline V gene supplies CDR1 SGDLS and CDR2 YYNGEE. The germline V end is reduced by 4 bases and the J end by 9 bases; junction bases left unmatched: 15.

There are a few counts of this clonotype. The target of this receptor is not known. No base-level quality is on record; no much larger clone is a single base apart. This sample was also put to use in a study of T cells in Graves' hyperthyroidism and ophthalmopathy. The second paper further reports: Stable Graves' hyperthyroidism was defined as no progression to ophthalmopathy during 18 months of follow-up. The hyperthyroidism patients were between 18 and 65 years old and newly diagnosed, with a disease duration of less than 2 months. Any patient with an uncontrolled infection, another autoimmune disease, pregnancy or lactation was excluded. Clinical symptoms, serum thyroxine and TRAb, thyroid ultrasound, and orbital computed tomography formed the basis for the diagnoses. For the first round of RT-PCR on the TCR CDR3, the HTBI primer set was used together with the Qiagen OneStep RT-PCR kit. Most expanded thyroid clonotypes (frequency above 0.001) were also detected in blood, a finding suggesting that blood repertoires may reflect thyroid immune responses. Ophthalmopathy was separated from stable hyperthyroidism by a 13 V-J signature model, with approximately 90% sensitivity and about 81% specificity obtained in cross-validation and 80%/75% obtained in testing. In validation, progression to ophthalmopathy was predicted by the model with 55% to 71% sensitivity and roughly 72% specificity, a median of roughly 6.4 months before onset. To identify distinguishing TCR V-J signatures, a discovery cohort of 90 to 100 patients was used, comprising 40 to 45 with Graves' ophthalmopathy and around 57 with stable Graves' hyperthyroidism. Whether ophthalmopathy could be predicted prospectively was tested in an independent validation cohort made up of some 20 hyperthyroidism patients plus 17 patients who later progressed to ophthalmopathy. The 75 to 100 discovery patients were randomly split 7:3 into training and test sets. Thyroid tissue and blood T-cell repertoires from six Graves' hyperthyroidism patients were also compared in the study. Following sampling, methimazole starting at 30 mg daily was given to hyperthyroidism patients, and high-dose intravenous methylprednisolone was given to ophthalmopathy patients. A second multiplex PCR round built the libraries, followed by size selection and purification. Sequencing of the libraries was done on an Illumina HiSeq2000 using paired-end 100 bp reads. SOAPnuke was used to process the raw data, throwing out any read that contained adapters or uncalled bases, had a mean Phred below 15, or lacked an exact constant-primer or identifier match. COPE v1.2.5 was used to merge high-quality paired reads, and clonotypes were defined as unique nucleotide sequences. MiTCR v1.1 was used to align clonotypes to the IMGT TRBV, TRBD and TRBJ reference segments. The analysis included only V-J combinations with a frequency above 0.0001, which together covered 99% to 99.2% of the repertoires. The TCS score was defined as F50 (clonal expansion) divided by E x V (chaos), with BLOSUM62-based TCRdist calculated between CDR3 peptides within each V-J. Welch's t-statistics and random forest reduced roughly 540 V-J features to fewer than 15, which were used in a naive Bayes classifier (R e1071). Sample size was not statistically predetermined, and investigators were not blinded to group allocation. The paper reports TCR Vbeta CDR3 sequencing of fewer than 150 peripheral blood samples: under 45 ophthalmopathy, under 80 hyperthyroidism and some 17 progressor patients.

The receptor comes from a woman aged 18-29 years with Graves disease. Donor details come from another sample of the same person, matched by shared clones. The rearranged segments are TRBV9 and TRBJ2-1, with 11 bases in between that match TRBD1. Sample: peripheral blood mononuclear cells (PBMCs), taken at new diagnosis, from a patient treated with antithyroid drugs. The nucleotide sequence reads TGTGCCAGCAGCCTTCCTCATGGACAGGGGGCTAGACGTGAGCAGTTCTTC. The resulting protein is CASSLPHGQGARREQFF. The variable domain in full, with residues beyond the CDR3 obtained from the reference TRBV9 and TRBJ2-1 genes, is DSGVTQTPKHLITATGQRVTLRCSPRSGDLSVYWYQQSLDQGLQFLIQYYNGEERAKGNILERFSAQQFPDLHSELNLSSLELGDSALYFCASSLPHGQGARREQFFGPGTRLTVL.